This passage covers 7 T cell receptor beta chains from one sample sequenced in a study of early T cells in non-severe SARS-CoV-2 infection. TCRdb re-called the 5' RACE reads with MiXCR, one entry per CDR3 protein. Of about 25,000 distinct CDR3 sequences in the sample, roughly 4.8% were seen once. Sequencing input: whole blood. These receptors all stem from an adult who was a healthcare worker with PCR-confirmed SARS-CoV-2 infection or an uninfected control (not recorded which).

The chain is built from TRBV20-1 and TRBJ2-4, with D hard to call. The CDR3 totals 13 residues. The germline V and J ends were trimmed by 0 bases and 7 bases, with 10 bases remaining between them. Germline assignment: CDR1 DFQATT and CDR2 SNEGSKA (reference sequence). The CDR3 coding sequence is TGCAGTGCTAGAGATGGAATAAGGAACATTCAGTACTTC. Translated, it gives CSARDGIRNIQYF.

This clonotype occurred many times. V is TRBV20-1 and J is TRBJ2-7; 7 bases align to TRBD2. This CDR3 has 14 residues. V dropped 4 bases and J dropped 0; count of bases not matched to a gene: 6. Germline CDR1 and CDR2: DFQATT and SNEGSKA (reference sequence). The CDR3 coding sequence is TGCAGTGCTACGGTAGCGGGCCCCTCCTACGAGCAGTACTTC. Protein product: CSATVAGPSYEQYF.

This clonotype was picked up many times. The CDR3 DNA is TGTGCCAGCAGCTTTACAGGGCAGGCCACTGAAGCTTTCTTT. Protein: CASSFTGQATEAFF. The rearrangement links TRBV7-2 to TRBJ1-1, with D possibly being TRBD1 (6 bases). From germline, CDR1 is SGHTA and CDR2 FQGNSA. V was trimmed by 3 bases and J by 4 bases, leaving 12 bases between them. The CDR3 extends over 14 amino acids. Variable domain in full (rest from reference TRBV7-2 and TRBJ1-1): GAGVSQSPSNKVTEKGKDVELRCDPISGHTALYWYRQSLGQGLEFLIYFQGNSAPDKSGLPSDRFSAERTGGSVSTLTIQRTQQEDSAVYLCASSFTGQATEAFFGQGTRLTVV.

This clonotype showed up many times. This chain uses TRBV6-1 with TRBJ1-6; maybe TRBD1 (6 bases). Germline CDR1 reads MNHNS; CDR2 reads SASEGT. The CDR3 spans 14 residues. Trimming left V 7 bases short and J 7 bases short, with 14 bases between. CDR3 protein: CASTIQGRNSPLHF. CDR3 nucleotide sequence: TGTGCCAGCACTATACAGGGTCGGAATTCACCCCTCCACTTT.

The J gene is TRBJ1-1, the V gene TRBV2; a possible D gene is TRBD1 (5 bases). Germline CDR1 reads SNHLY; CDR2 reads FYNNEI. The germline V and J ends were trimmed by 6 bases and 7 bases, with 15 bases remaining between them. The length of the CDR3 is 13 residues. CDR3 sequence reads: CASRRRGEGEAFF. CDR3 sequence (DNA): TGTGCCAGCAGGCGGAGGGGCGAGGGTGAAGCTTTCTTT.

This clonotype was counted many times. This chain links TRBV6-2 or TRBV6-3 with TRBJ2-7, with D tentatively TRBD2 (6 bases). This CDR3 spans 15 amino acids. V was clipped by 3 bases and J by 4 bases, with 16 bases between them. Germline assignment: CDR1 MNHEY and CDR2 SVGEGT. CDR3 nucleotides: TGTGCCAGCAGTTATCCGCGGGGTTCTTGGTACGAGCAGTACTTC. Encoded protein: CASSYPRGSWYEQYF.

This clonotype has ten or more counts. J is TRBJ2-1 and V is TRBV29-1; TRBD2 aligns across 11 bases. Per germline, CDR1 SQVTM and CDR2 ANQGSEA. Trimming removed 7 bases from V and 4 bases from J; junction bases left unmatched: 12. This CDR3 comprises 16 residues. CDR3 DNA sequence: TGCAGCGCTAGAGAGCTAGCGGGGGGACGTTACAATGAGCAGTTCTTC. Translating gives CSARELAGGRYNEQFF.